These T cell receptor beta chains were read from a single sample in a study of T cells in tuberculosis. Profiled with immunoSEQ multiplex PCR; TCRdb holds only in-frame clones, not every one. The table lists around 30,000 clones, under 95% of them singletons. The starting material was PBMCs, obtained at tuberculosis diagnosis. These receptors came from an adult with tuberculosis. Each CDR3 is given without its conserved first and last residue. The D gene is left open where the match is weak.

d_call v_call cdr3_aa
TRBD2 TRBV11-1 ASSLAYGREYNEQF
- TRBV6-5 ASSVQANTEAF
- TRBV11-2 ASSLDYGDNYGYT
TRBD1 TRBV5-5 ASSHQDRGHEQY
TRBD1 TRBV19 ASSTLGPTGAGNQPQH
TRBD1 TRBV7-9 ASSGTGSSYEQY
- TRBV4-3 ASSQDQRQPYNEQF
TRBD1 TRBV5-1 ASSWTGGDEQF
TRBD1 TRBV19 ASSMGTVEQPQH
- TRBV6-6 ASSYSSSGRTNEQF
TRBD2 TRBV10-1 ASSAVAGGRYEQY
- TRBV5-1 ASKNRALREDTQY
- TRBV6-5 ASSRGSGANVLT
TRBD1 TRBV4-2 ASSLKGQRSGNTIY
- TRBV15 ATSREQGATDYSNQPQH
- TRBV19 ASSQRPGSAPGHGYT
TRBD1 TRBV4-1 ASSHATGDRVEQY
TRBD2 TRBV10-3 AIRENDGLAGVISDTQY
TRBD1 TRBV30 AWSLQGGQPQH
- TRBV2 ASSEWVGDGYT
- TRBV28 ASAGTPEGYEQY
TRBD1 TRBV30 AWSRTGVGNTIY
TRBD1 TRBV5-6 ASSRDRRYGYT
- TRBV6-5 ASTFSTLGDYGYT
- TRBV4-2 ASSQDRGGSPYNEQF
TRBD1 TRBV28 ASSLRLGTVYEQY